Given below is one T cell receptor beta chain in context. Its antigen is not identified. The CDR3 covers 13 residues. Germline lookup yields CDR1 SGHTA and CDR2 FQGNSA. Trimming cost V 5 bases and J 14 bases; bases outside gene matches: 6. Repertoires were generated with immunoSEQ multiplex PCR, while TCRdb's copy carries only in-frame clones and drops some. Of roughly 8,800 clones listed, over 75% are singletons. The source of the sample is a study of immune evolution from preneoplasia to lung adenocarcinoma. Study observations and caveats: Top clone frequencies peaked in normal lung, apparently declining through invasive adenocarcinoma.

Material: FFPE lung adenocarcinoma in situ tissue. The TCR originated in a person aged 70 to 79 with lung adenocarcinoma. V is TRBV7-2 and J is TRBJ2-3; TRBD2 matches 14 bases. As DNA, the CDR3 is TGTGCCAGCAGCCCGGGACTAGCGGGAGTAGGGTATTTT. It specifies CASSPGLAGVGYF. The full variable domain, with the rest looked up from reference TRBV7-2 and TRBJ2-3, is GAGVSQSPSNKVTEKGKDVELRCDPISGHTALYWYRQSLGQGLEFLIYFQGNSAPDKSGLPSDRFSAERTGGSVSTLTIQRTQQEDSAVYLCASSPGLAGVGYFGPGTRLTVL.